Detailed here is one T cell receptor beta chain. What antigen it recognizes has not been identified. There are no base qualities to consult, and no much larger clone falls within one base. This entry comes from a study (dated by TCRdb to 2014 to 2015). For the study in its entirety: The study tested whether tumor-infiltrating Tregs in breast cancer are recruited from blood Tregs or converted in situ from other CD4+ T cell subsets. General study outcomes and caveats: Rather than covering whole repertoires, validation in the larger cohort was restricted to a single TCR beta V-J rearrangement. The TCR gene usage of tumor memory CD4+ T cells clustered together with blood and lymph node memory CD4+ cells and with lymph node naive CD4+ cells. The greatest overlap of tumor-infiltrating Treg TCR alpha and beta sequences was observed with tumor naive CD4+ T cells, followed by blood naive CD4+ T cells.

Cells that were CD4+CD25+CD127-/low were the ones isolated as Tregs. Tregs, naive and memory CD4+ T cells from tumor, blood and ipsilateral draining lymph nodes of about 5 breast cancer patients underwent full-length TCR alpha and beta sequencing. Tumor tissue, along with lymph nodes from ipsilateral axillary dissection, was perfused with PBS, minced, and then digested using collagenase I and hyaluronidase. Ficoll density gradient centrifugation was used to isolate mononuclear cells from either lymph nodes or 50 ml of peripheral blood. FACS confirmed that the sorted cell populations were more than 90% pure. Full-length TCR variable regions were amplified by 5' RACE PCR with constant-region reverse primers, and semi-nested PCR with Nested Universal Primer A was subsequently performed. Using the ReliaPrep RNA Cell Miniprep System, total RNA was extracted, and the SMARTer RACE 5'/3' Kit was then used to reverse transcribe the RNA into 5'RACE-ready cDNA. Multiplex adaptors were used to barcode full-length TCR alpha and beta libraries, and the barcoded libraries were sequenced on an Illumina MiSeq. Concerning the study's data processing: Sequencing data were pooled across the five patients for each of nine subset-tissue groups and compared by unsupervised clustering of TCR gene usage. The Morisita-Horn index was used to calculate repertoire similarity, with shared sequences weighted according to their contribution to each repertoire. TCRdb trimmed public reads at Q25 via fastp, called clones via MiXCR and kept in-frame beta chains. Rows matching on CDR3 protein sequence are summarized as one entry with the most common DNA and genes. For this entry, the V and J calls and clone size follow TCRdb and not the study's own pipeline. The sample data list tens of thousands of distinct CDR3 sequences, and approximately 23% of these were observed just once. The ten largest clones capture approximately 4.5% of the sample.

The CDR3 covers 18 residues, taking in both the cysteine and the phenylalanine. The retained sequence is limited to the CDR3, 54 bases, with the frame set at the first base. A distance of 13 bases separates the germline ends of V and J, which lose 0 bases and 1 base respectively. CDR1 MNHEY and CDR2 SVGAGI are derived from the germline V gene. Sequencing was done on a sample of Tregs sorted from a lymph node. The chain was built from TRBV6-5 and TRBJ2-6, with the D gene not confidently named. The TCR sequence derives from a female donor with breast cancer. The CDR3 is CASSYSSVAISGANVLTF. At the DNA level, the sequence is TGTGCCAGCAGTTACTCCTCCGTCGCGATTTCTGGGGCCAACGTCCTGACTTTC.